The present T cell receptor beta chain was sequenced within a study of blood T cell repertoires in COVID-19. On the study more broadly: T cells, B-cell-depleted T cells, or PBMCs supplied cDNA or gDNA.

J lost 7 bases, V lost 5 bases, and 16 bases had no gene match. CDR1 is MDHEN, CDR2 SYDVKM, per germline. The length of the CDR3 is 17 residues. Generated by immunoSEQ multiplex PCR, the TCRdb table keeps only in-frame clones and is missing some. Seen here are roughly 160,000 clones, more than 70% observed once, and the top ten hold less than 20%. The study drew participants aged about 18 to 95 years from around 24 US areas. Two negative PCRs, clearance, or symptom resolution characterized the recovered Cohort 3 donors. The chain links TRBV28 to TRBJ2-1, with 8 bases matching TRBD1. The sequence was obtained from a man aged 60-69 years who had recovered from COVID-19. Sequencing was carried out using PBMCs or T cells enriched from blood (not recorded which). This chain's CDR3 is CASSRIPRQGLVNEQFF. The CDR3 bases are TGTGCCAGCAGTCGAATCCCGAGACAGGGGTTAGTTAATGAGCAGTTCTTC. Supplemented by reference TRBV28 and TRBJ2-1, the full variable domain reads DVKVTQSSRYLVKRTGEKVFLECVQDMDHENMFWYRQDPGLGLRLIYFSYDVKMKEKGDIPEGYSVSREKKERFSLILESASTNQTSMYLCASSRIPRQGLVNEQFFGPGTRLTVL.